This T cell receptor beta chain appears in the sequencing data of a study of blood T cell repertoires in COVID-19. Study in general: The cDNA or gDNA used as material had been derived from T cells, B-cell-depleted T cells, or PBMCs.

The authors' processing: Scientists estimated how many nucleated cells there were by amplifying reference gene primers. Generated by immunoSEQ multiplex PCR, the TCRdb table keeps only in-frame clones and is missing some. V and J calls and clone size come straight from that table; D and trimming were deduced from the DNA. The sample holds just under 85,000 clones, around 80% seen once. Trimming stripped 0 bases from V and 13 bases from J, with 16 bases between. Looked up from germline, CDR1 is LGHDT and CDR2 is YNNKEL (reference sequence). The CDR3 loop spans 13 amino acids. This clonotype was sampled from an older woman with acute or convalescent COVID-19. The J gene is TRBJ2-7, the V gene TRBV3-1 (or the pseudogene TRBV3-2), with D maybe TRBD2 (6 bases). Sequencing was performed on peripheral blood. The CDR3 nucleotides read TGTGCCAGCAGCCAAGAGGCCCGTGGGAGGTTATACTTC. Residues: CASSQEARGRLYF.